This TCR beta chain is drawn from a study of radiation and T cells in renal cell carcinoma. Study background: Nephrectomy followed 15 Gy stereotactic body radiation by 4 weeks.

TCRdb keeps only in-frame clones here, not all; method: immunoSEQ multiplex PCR. The data show roughly 150,000 clones, with roughly 89% seen just once and under 15% held by the top ten. About this clone itself: What it binds is unknown.

Findings of the study overall: Baseline intratumoral clonotype presence is unknown without pretreatment biopsies.

Time point of the sample: blood 2 weeks post-SBRT. As to treatment: 15 Gy SBRT to primary tumor, nephrectomy 4 weeks later. Radiation-treated patients gave blood at baseline, week 2 and week 4. Clear cell pathology was present in this patient's renal cell carcinoma. The input for sequencing was blood, taken from a patient whose treatment included radiotherapy and nephrectomy. This receptor was taken from a woman between 50 and 59 years old with renal cell carcinoma.

CDR3 sequence reads: CASSSTGTLQEKLFF. CDR3 coding DNA: TGTGCCAGTAGTTCAACCGGGACATTACAAGAAAAACTGTTTTTT. The gene calls are TRBV19 and TRBJ1-4; D perhaps matches TRBD1 (6 bases). V was trimmed by 5 bases and J by 8 bases, leaving 18 bases between them. Looked up from germline, CDR1 is LNHDA and CDR2 is SQIVND (reference sequence). The CDR3 is made up of 15 amino acids.